This TCR beta chain originates from a study of blood T cell repertoires in COVID-19. In the original processing: Reference gene primer amplification in the assay estimated nucleated cell counts. Profiled with immunoSEQ multiplex PCR; TCRdb holds only in-frame clones, not every one. That table gives V, J and clone size, and the DNA gave D and trimming. The data contain a few hundred thousand clones, roughly 89% of them singletons. V lost 11 bases and J lost 1; bases outside the gene matches: 7. Looked up from germline, CDR1 is SNHLY and CDR2 is FYNNEI. The CDR3 is made up of 14 amino acids. V usage is TRBV2 and J usage is TRBJ2-1, with 8 positions matching TRBD2. The receptor was isolated from a middle-aged woman who had recovered from COVID-19. The sample consisted of PBMCs or T cells enriched from blood (not recorded which). DNA of the CDR3: TGTGCCGGATCAACTAGCGGATCCTACAATGAGCAGTTCTTC. This encodes CAGSTSGSYNEQFF.